Given below is one T cell receptor delta chain in context. This clone is characterized as hyperexpanded (1% or more). There is no known antigen for this receptor. Base quality data are lacking; no much larger clone is found one base away. The sample contains more than one DNA sequence encoding this CDR3. The CDR3 goes from the cysteine to the phenylalanine over 14 residues. Left in the record is the CDR3 DNA by itself, 42 bases read in frame from the first base. The germline V gene specifies GEAIGNYY as CDR1 and EKD as CDR2. V and J lose 0 bases and 2 bases, and a span of 9 bases separates them. Library creation used 5' RACE. The instrument given in TCRdb is Illumina MiSeq. TCRdb called clones anew from the public reads via CATT; matching DNA rows were later pooled. The sample has about 91 delta-chain clones on record. The sample is drawn from a study of delta chain sequences of gamma delta T cells (dated by TCRdb to about 2017).

The chain was built from TRDV2 and TRDJ1; D gene: possibly TRDD3, on 5 matching bases. Sequenced: either unsorted cells or a sorted T cell fraction (not recorded which). The clonotype was recovered from a human donor in good health. The bases are TGTGCCTGTGACACCGTAGGGGGGACCGATAAACTCATCTTT. Translated, it gives CACDTVGGTDKLIF.